This paragraph reports one T cell receptor beta chain. This CDR3 has 11 residues. CDR1 LNHDA and CDR2 SQIVND come from the germline V gene (reference sequence). V was cut by 8 bases and J by 5 bases, with 10 bases left in between. In the original processing: By means of reference gene primer amplification, nucleated cell counts were estimated. Clones were sequenced by immunoSEQ multiplex PCR, and TCRdb holds only the in-frame ones, with some missing. V and J calls and clone size are given by that table; D and trimming were obtained from the DNA. The sample includes some 140,000 clones, around 73% of them seen just once. The data stem from a study of blood T cell repertoires in COVID-19. Study at large: Spain, Italy and the United States supplied samples that represented acute and convalescent COVID-19. From T cells, B-cell-depleted T cells, or PBMCs came the material, which was cDNA or gDNA.

This TCR derives from a man aged 55 to 70 who had recovered from COVID-19. The J gene is TRBJ2-7, the V gene TRBV19, with a tentative D call TRBD2 (5 bases). Material for sequencing was peripheral blood. CDR3 in DNA: TGTGCCAGTCGGTACGGGGACGAGCAGTACTTC. It codes for CASRYGDEQYF.